These T cell receptor beta chains were read from a single sample in a study of molecular identifiers for immune sequencing clone quantification. TCRdb used MiXCR to reprocess the PCR reads, holding one entry per CDR3 protein. Altogether over 600,000 distinct CDR3 sequences are present, roughly 21% being singletons, with the ten largest covering 0.85%. Input material: naive CD8+ T cells from blood, with Jurkat cell RNA spiked in. These receptors all stem from a human donor in good health. Some libraries in this study had Jurkat cell RNA spiked in. The CDR3 runs from the conserved cysteine through the conserved F or W. The D gene is left open where the match is weak.

d_call,j_call,v_call,cdr3_aa
TRBD1,TRBJ2-7,TRBV19,CASSIDLGTADEQYF
-,TRBJ2-5,TRBV27,CASSHRDYYF
-,TRBJ2-7,TRBV12-2,CASRPLGMHYYYEQYF
TRBD1,TRBJ2-2,TRBV19,CASRTGQGTGGELFF
-,TRBJ1-1,TRBV3-1,CASSPPGLGEAFF
TRBD1,TRBJ2-7,TRBV15,CATSSDTGAYGQYF
TRBD1,TRBJ2-7,TRBV9,CASSAGQVPYEQYF
-,TRBJ1-5,TRBV6-5,CASSYSQGGNQPQHF
-,TRBJ1-1,TRBV6-5,CASSYSPWGSTEAFF
-,TRBJ2-5,TRBV5-1,CASSSTLRQETQYF
TRBD1,TRBJ2-7,TRBV5-1,CASSYRDRGQYEQYF
-,TRBJ2-7,TRBV20-1,CSAAPDFSYEQYF
TRBD2,TRBJ2-7,TRBV4-3,CASSQDPSGGGTYEQYF
-,TRBJ1-1,TRBV7-9,CASSAGTFESRNTEAFF
-,TRBJ1-4,TRBV28,CASSLYQGATNEKLFF
-,TRBJ2-3,TRBV11-2,CASSLDWGLAPSTDTQYF
-,TRBJ1-1,TRBV12-5,CASGAPGSGAEAFF
-,TRBJ2-2,TRBV5-6,CASSSNRGLMNTGELFF
-,TRBJ2-7,TRBV4-1,CAGSFRDGVYEQYF
TRBD1,TRBJ2-5,TRBV9,CASNDAMTGAAETQYF
TRBD2,TRBJ2-3,TRBV7-3,CASSSLAGEAADTQYF
-,TRBJ2-7,TRBV20-1,CSARVAVPYNEQYF
-,TRBJ1-3,TRBV30,CAWEQGAIYF
-,TRBJ1-1,TRBV4-1,CASSQEWQEGTEAFF
-,TRBJ2-5,TRBV12-3/TRBV12-4,CASSLNRWASGETQCF
TRBD1,TRBJ1-4,TRBV18,CASSDRDRAVPAEKLFF
-,TRBJ2-7,TRBV12-3/TRBV12-4,CASSLQGTPYEQYF
TRBD2,TRBJ2-2,TRBV27,CASSTRSGRAGELFF
-,TRBJ1-1,TRBV15,CATSDGGRGGTEAFF
-,TRBJ2-5,TRBV24-1,CATSEHGTPEETQYF
TRBD2,TRBJ2-3,TRBV4-2,CASSPGPAGGTSTDTQYF
TRBD1,TRBJ1-2,TRBV12-3/TRBV12-4,CASSPGQTILNGYTF
-,TRBJ1-1,TRBV29-1,CSVTHTRNTEAFF
TRBD1,TRBJ1-5,TRBV4-3,CASSQDFRGHSNQPQHF
TRBD1,TRBJ2-7,TRBV7-6,CASSSRGTGIPYEQYF
TRBD1,TRBJ1-1,TRBV29-1,CSVEGGQGRRMNTEAFF
-,TRBJ1-1,TRBV5-5,CASSQSLGLGDTEAFF
TRBD2,TRBJ2-1,TRBV4-2,CASSQDPTSGESYNEQFF
-,TRBJ2-7,TRBV5-6,CASSFNPGPLYEQYF
-,TRBJ2-3,TRBV29-1,CSVVTGGTDSQYF